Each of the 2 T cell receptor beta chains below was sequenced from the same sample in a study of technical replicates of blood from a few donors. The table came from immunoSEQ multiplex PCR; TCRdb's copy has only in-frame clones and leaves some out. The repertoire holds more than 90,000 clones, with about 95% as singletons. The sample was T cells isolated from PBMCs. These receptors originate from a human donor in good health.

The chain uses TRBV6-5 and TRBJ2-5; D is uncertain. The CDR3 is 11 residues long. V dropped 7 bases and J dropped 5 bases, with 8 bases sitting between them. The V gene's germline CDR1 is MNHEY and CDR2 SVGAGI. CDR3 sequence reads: CASIFRETQYF. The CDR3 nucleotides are TGTGCCAGCATTTTTCGGGAGACCCAGTACTTC.

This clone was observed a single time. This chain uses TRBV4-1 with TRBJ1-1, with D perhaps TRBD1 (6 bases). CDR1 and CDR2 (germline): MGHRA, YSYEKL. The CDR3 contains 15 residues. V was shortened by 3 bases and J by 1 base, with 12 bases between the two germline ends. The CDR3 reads CASSHIRTENTEAFF. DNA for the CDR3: TGCGCCAGCAGCCATATAAGGACAGAGAACACTGAAGCTTTCTTT.